These T cell receptor beta chains were read from a single sample in a study of CD4+ T cells in melanoma. Some clones are missing from TCRdb's copy, which holds only in-frame ones; the method was immunoSEQ multiplex PCR. The data contain over 15,000 clones, 81% of them singletons. Material: cells from a culture (not recorded whether cultured in vitro). The receptors were sampled from a human donor with melanoma. The CDR3 runs from the conserved cysteine through the conserved F or W. Fields, in order: D gene, V gene, clone size, J gene, CDR3 length, CDR3 DNA, CDR3 protein. D genes are given only for firm matches. Size is stated for part of the rows, as once, few or many counts, or as a class when the clone is expanded.

D: NA
V: TRBV6-6
size: NA
J: TRBJ2-3
length: 13
DNA: TGTGCCAGCAGTGGACCGCAGGCAGATACGCAGTATTTT
CDR3: CASSGPQADTQYF

D: NA
V: TRBV25-1
size: NA
J: TRBJ1-3
length: 15
DNA: TGTGCCAGCAGTGAAAACGGGGTGGCCACTCGCGTGTTATATTTT
CDR3: CASSENGVATRVLYF

D: NA
V: TRBV2
size: once
J: TRBJ1-2
length: 13
DNA: TGTGCCAGCAGTCAACAAGCTAACTATGGCTACACCTTC
CDR3: CASSQQANYGYTF

D: TRBD2
V: TRBV2
size: NA
J: TRBJ2-1
length: 15
DNA: TGTGCCAGCATAAACCAGCGGGGGGGTCCCAGTGAGCAGTTCTTC
CDR3: CASINQRGGPSEQFF

D: TRBD2
V: TRBV5-4
size: once
J: TRBJ2-5
length: 16
DNA: TGTGCCAGCAGCTATCTCACGGGGGGGCCGGGTGAGACCCAGTACTTC
CDR3: CASSYLTGGPGETQYF

D: NA
V: TRBV27
size: NA
J: TRBJ1-2
length: 13
DNA: TGTGCCAGCAGCCTCGTGCCAGGGTGGAGCTACACCTTC
CDR3: CASSLVPGWSYTF

D: TRBD1
V: TRBV5-1
size: NA
J: TRBJ1-6
length: 16
DNA: TGCGCCAGCAGCTTTACAGGGGAGTCCTATAATTCACCCCTCCACTTT
CDR3: CASSFTGESYNSPLHF

D: NA
V: TRBV5-1
size: NA
J: TRBJ2-7
length: 14
DNA: TGCGCCAGCAGGGACGAGGGGGGGAACTACGAGCAGTACTTC
CDR3: CASRDEGGNYEQYF

D: TRBD1
V: TRBV7-9
size: once
J: TRBJ2-7
length: 14
DNA: TGTGCCAGCAGCTCTAGGACAGGGTCCTACGAGCAGTACTTC
CDR3: CASSSRTGSYEQYF

D: NA
V: TRBV25-1
size: NA
J: TRBJ1-4
length: 15
DNA: TGTGCCAGCAGTGCCGGGACGGCACCTAATGAAAAACTGTTTTTT
CDR3: CASSAGTAPNEKLFF

D: TRBD1
V: TRBV15
size: NA
J: TRBJ2-7
length: 15
DNA: TGTGCCACCAGCCGCGACAGGGGACCATCCTACGAGCAGTACTTC
CDR3: CATSRDRGPSYEQYF

D: TRBD2
V: TRBV7-2
size: NA
J: TRBJ2-1
length: 16
DNA: TGTGCCAGCAGCCTAGGAAGCGGGGGGGCCCCAAATGAGCAGTTCTTC
CDR3: CASSLGSGGAPNEQFF

D: NA
V: TRBV5-1
size: NA
J: TRBJ2-7
length: 13
DNA: TGCGCCAGCAGCTTTTCGGGTAGTTACGAGCAGTACTTC
CDR3: CASSFSGSYEQYF

D: NA
V: TRBV15
size: NA
J: TRBJ1-5
length: 13
DNA: TGTGCCACCGCGATCCAAAGGGATCAGCCCCAGCATTTT
CDR3: CATAIQRDQPQHF

D: NA
V: TRBV7-8
size: NA
J: TRBJ1-2
length: 12
DNA: TGTGCCAGCAGCCCACGCTGGGGCGGCTACACCTTC
CDR3: CASSPRWGGYTF

D: NA
V: TRBV7-6
size: NA
J: TRBJ2-7
length: 15
DNA: TGTGCCAGCAGCAACCCACTAGTAGGGGTCGACGAGCAGTACTTC
CDR3: CASSNPLVGVDEQYF

D: NA
V: TRBV4-2
size: NA
J: TRBJ2-1
length: 13
DNA: TGTGCCAGCAGCCAAGAGGAATGGCGTGAGCAGTTCTTC
CDR3: CASSQEEWREQFF

D: NA
V: TRBV6-5
size: NA
J: TRBJ2-7
length: 14
DNA: TGTGCCAGCAGATCAAACAGGGCCTCAGGGGAGCAGTACTTC
CDR3: CASRSNRASGEQYF

D: NA
V: TRBV6-7
size: NA
J: TRBJ2-5
length: 15
DNA: TGTGCCAGCAGTTACGAGGGGGGACCCCCAGAGACCCAGTACTTC
CDR3: CASSYEGGPPETQYF

D: NA
V: TRBV4-2
size: once
J: TRBJ1-2
length: 15
DNA: TGTGCCAGCAGCCCAGACAACAGGGTCTTGGGGGGCTACACCTTC
CDR3: CASSPDNRVLGGYTF

D: NA
V: TRBV5-1
size: NA
J: TRBJ1-1
length: 13
DNA: TGCGCCAGCAGCTTGGGCCGGGACGCTGAAGCTTTCTTT
CDR3: CASSLGRDAEAFF

D: TRBD2
V: TRBV6-5
size: NA
J: TRBJ2-2
length: 16
DNA: TGTGCCAGCAGTTACGATCCAGCGGGGAGGACCGGGGAGCTGTTTTTT
CDR3: CASSYDPAGRTGELFF

D: NA
V: TRBV2
size: NA
J: TRBJ2-7
length: 14
DNA: TGTGCCAGCAGTCAGGGTAATCGCTACTACGAGCAGTACTTC
CDR3: CASSQGNRYYEQYF

D: TRBD2
V: TRBV30
size: NA
J: TRBJ2-1
length: 16
DNA: TGTGCCTGGAGTCCCGGTTTGTCTAGCGGTTACAATGAGCAGTTCTTC
CDR3: CAWSPGLSSGYNEQFF

D: NA
V: TRBV5-1
size: NA
J: TRBJ1-2
length: 13
DNA: TGCGCCAGCAGCTTGGAGGGTAGCTATGGCTACACCTTC
CDR3: CASSLEGSYGYTF

D: NA
V: TRBV9
size: NA
J: TRBJ2-3
length: 15
DNA: TGTGCCAGCAGCGCGCCAGGTGGTAGCACAGATACGCAGTATTTT
CDR3: CASSAPGGSTDTQYF

D: NA
V: TRBV11-2
size: NA
J: TRBJ2-5
length: 14
DNA: TGTGCCAGCAGCCGTTTCGGTCACCAAGAGACCCAGTACTTC
CDR3: CASSRFGHQETQYF

D: NA
V: TRBV5-1
size: once
J: TRBJ2-4
length: 13
DNA: TGCGCCAGTCGAAGAGAAGCCAAAAACATTCAGTACTTC
CDR3: CASRREAKNIQYF

D: TRBD1
V: TRBV6-5
size: NA
J: TRBJ2-5
length: 16
DNA: TGTGCCAGCAGTTACTCTGGGACAGGGAGGCAAGAGACCCAGTACTTC
CDR3: CASSYSGTGRQETQYF

D: NA
V: TRBV28
size: NA
J: TRBJ2-1
length: 13
DNA: TGTGCCAGCAGTTTATGGAGAATCAATGAGCAGTTCTTC
CDR3: CASSLWRINEQFF

D: NA
V: TRBV7-6
size: NA
J: TRBJ1-1
length: 14
DNA: TGTGCCAGCAGCTTAGCGGGTGAGCACACTGAAGCTTTCTTT
CDR3: CASSLAGEHTEAFF

D: NA
V: TRBV7-9
size: few
J: TRBJ2-5
length: 14
DNA: TGTGCCAGCAGCTTAGAAAGGGGAAAAGAGACCCAGTACTTC
CDR3: CASSLERGKETQYF

D: NA
V: TRBV2
size: NA
J: TRBJ1-2
length: 13
DNA: TGTGCCAGCACCGAAGACGGATACTATGGCTACACCTTC
CDR3: CASTEDGYYGYTF

D: NA
V: TRBV30
size: few
J: TRBJ1-1
length: 12
DNA: TGTGCACGAGCCCAGGTGAACACTGAAGCTTTCTTT
CDR3: CARAQVNTEAFF

D: TRBD1
V: TRBV5-8
size: NA
J: TRBJ2-5
length: 15
DNA: TGTGCCAGCAGCGGATTTGGACAGGGGGCGGAGACCCAGTACTTC
CDR3: CASSGFGQGAETQYF

D: NA
V: TRBV9
size: medium-sized
J: TRBJ1-4
length: 14
DNA: TGTGCCAGCAGCCCCCGGGTCGATAATGAAAAACTGTTTTTT
CDR3: CASSPRVDNEKLFF

D: NA
V: TRBV2
size: NA
J: TRBJ2-1
length: 13
DNA: TGTGCCAGCACCCCCAAAACCTACAATGAGCAGTTCTTC
CDR3: CASTPKTYNEQFF

D: TRBD1
V: TRBV5-4
size: NA
J: TRBJ2-3
length: 16
DNA: TGTGCCAGCAGCTTCCGCCGGGACAGCAACACAGATACGCAGTATTTT
CDR3: CASSFRRDSNTDTQYF

D: NA
V: TRBV5-8
size: NA
J: TRBJ1-1
length: 15
DNA: TGTGCCAGCAGCCAAGGGGGGGGATGGAACACTGAAGCTTTCTTT
CDR3: CASSQGGGWNTEAFF

D: TRBD2
V: TRBV5-6
size: NA
J: TRBJ2-3
length: 17
DNA: TGTGCCAGCAGCTTTAAAGTCGGGGGGGCCGGGACAGATACGCAGTATTTT
CDR3: CASSFKVGGAGTDTQYF

D: TRBD1
V: TRBV2
size: NA
J: TRBJ1-3
length: 16
DNA: TGTGCCAGCAGGAACCAGGGGGCGTCGTCTGGAAACACCATATATTTT
CDR3: CASRNQGASSGNTIYF

D: TRBD2
V: TRBV7-6
size: few
J: TRBJ2-1
length: 18
DNA: TGTGCCAGCAGCTTTGGACTAGCGGGGGGGCTCTCCTACAATGAGCAGTTCTTC
CDR3: CASSFGLAGGLSYNEQFF

D: TRBD1
V: TRBV6-1
size: NA
J: TRBJ1-4
length: 14
DNA: TGTGCCAGCAGTGAATTCAGGGGGAGTGAAAAACTGTTTTTT
CDR3: CASSEFRGSEKLFF

D: NA
V: TRBV7-3
size: NA
J: TRBJ2-2
length: 16
DNA: TGTGCCAGCAGCTTACTAGGACAGTCGAACACCGGGGAGCTGTTTTTT
CDR3: CASSLLGQSNTGELFF

D: NA
V: TRBV19
size: NA
J: TRBJ1-1
length: 13
DNA: TGTGCCAGTAGTATTAAGATTAACACTGAAGCTTTCTTT
CDR3: CASSIKINTEAFF

D: NA
V: TRBV6-6
size: few
J: TRBJ1-5
length: 14
DNA: TGTGCCAGCAGTTACCTACAGGGCAATCAGCCCCAGCATTTT
CDR3: CASSYLQGNQPQHF

D: NA
V: TRBV4-2
size: NA
J: TRBJ1-2
length: 14
DNA: TGTGCCAGCAGCCAAGGGCTGGGCGGCTATGGCTACACCTTC
CDR3: CASSQGLGGYGYTF

D: TRBD1
V: TRBV4-1
size: NA
J: TRBJ1-6
length: 14
DNA: TGCGCCAGCAGCCTTAGACAGGGGGAATCACCCCTCCACTTT
CDR3: CASSLRQGESPLHF